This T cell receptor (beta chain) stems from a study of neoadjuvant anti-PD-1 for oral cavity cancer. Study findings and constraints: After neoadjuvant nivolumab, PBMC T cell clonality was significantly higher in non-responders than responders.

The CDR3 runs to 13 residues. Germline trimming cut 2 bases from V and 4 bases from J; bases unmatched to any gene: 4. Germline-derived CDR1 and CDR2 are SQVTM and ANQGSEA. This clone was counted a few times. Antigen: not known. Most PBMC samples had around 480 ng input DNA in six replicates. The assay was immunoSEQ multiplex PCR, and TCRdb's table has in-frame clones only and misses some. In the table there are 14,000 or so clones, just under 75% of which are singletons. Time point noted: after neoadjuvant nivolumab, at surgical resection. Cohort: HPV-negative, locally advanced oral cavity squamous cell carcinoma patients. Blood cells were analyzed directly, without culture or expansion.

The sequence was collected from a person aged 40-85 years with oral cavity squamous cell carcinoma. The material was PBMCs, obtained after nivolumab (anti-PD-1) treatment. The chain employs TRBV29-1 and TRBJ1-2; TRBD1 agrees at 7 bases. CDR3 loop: CSVEYRTGYGYTF. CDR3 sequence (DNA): TGCAGCGTTGAATATCGGACAGGCTATGGCTACACCTTC.